The 17 T cell receptor beta chains presented below share a single source sample, sequenced in a study of identical twins. MiXCR was run by TCRdb on the 5' RACE reads, yielding one entry per CDR3 protein. The sample shows about 100,000 distinct CDR3 sequences, 5.9% of them seen only once. The sample taken for sequencing was memory T cells sorted from blood. The receptors come from a woman aged 50 to 60 in good health.

The sample holds many counts of this clonotype. This chain links TRBV27 with TRBJ1-5, with D possibly being TRBD1 (5 bases). Germline loops: CDR1 MNHEY, CDR2 SMNVEV (reference sequence). V was clipped by 4 bases and J by 5 bases, with 18 bases between them. This CDR3 is built from 16 residues. Written as DNA, the CDR3 is TGTGCCAGCAGTTCCCACTTGGGTGTGGGACATCAGCCCCAGCATTTT. Protein: CASSSHLGVGHQPQHF.

This clonotype has only a few counts. The chain recombines TRBV6-2 or TRBV6-3 with TRBJ1-3; tentatively, D is TRBD1 (6 bases). With 2 bases removed from V and 3 bases from J, the gap between germline ends came to 14 bases. This CDR3 has 16 amino acids. Germline V gives CDR1 MNHEY, CDR2 SVGEGT. The CDR3 nucleotides are TGTGCCAGCAGTTACATACAGGGAAATCGTGGAAACACCATATATTTT. Translated, it gives CASSYIQGNRGNTIYF.

The table lists this clonotype with many counts. The rearrangement joins TRBV5-1 to TRBJ1-2; D uncertain. V was cut by 0 bases and J by 8 bases, with 5 bases left in between. Germline CDR1 and CDR2: SGHRS and YFSETQ. CDR3 length: 11 amino acids. The CDR3 DNA reads TGCGCCAGCAGCTTGGACGGCGGCTACACCTTC. Amino acid sequence: CASSLDGGYTF.

This clonotype showed up many times. The genes are TRBV9 and TRBJ2-5, with D perhaps TRBD1 or TRBD2 (5 bases each). V lost 0 bases and J 5 bases, leaving 14 bases between the germline ends. Germline loops: CDR1 SGDLS, CDR2 YYNGEE. There are 15 residues in the CDR3. CDR3 in amino acids: CASSVGAFREETQYF. The CDR3 region has the DNA TGTGCCAGCAGCGTAGGGGCTTTCAGGGAGGAGACCCAGTACTTC.

The chain employs TRBV4-1 and TRBJ2-7, with TRBD1 matching over 7 bases. Trimming cost V 5 bases and J 6 bases; bases outside gene matches: 13. This CDR3 comprises 15 residues. The germline CDR1 and CDR2 sequences are MGHRA and YSYEKL. Written as DNA, the CDR3 is TGCGCCAGCAGCACCACCGGGACAGCAACAACCGAGCAGTACTTC. Translated: CASSTTGTATTEQYF.

This clonotype has a count of ten or more. The V and J genes are TRBV14 and TRBJ2-5; TRBD2 matches at 9 bases. CDR1 and CDR2 from the germline V gene are SGHDN and FVKESK. V lost 0 bases, J lost 0 bases, and 5 bases stayed unmatched. The CDR3 is 17 amino acids. The CDR3 here is CASSQEEAGGYQETQYF. The CDR3 bases are TGTGCCAGCAGCCAAGAGGAGGCGGGAGGGTACCAAGAGACCCAGTACTTC.

This clonotype has at least ten counts. The chain employs TRBV4-1 and TRBJ2-7, with 13 bases lining up with TRBD2. Germline lookup yields CDR1 MGHRA and CDR2 YSYEKL. V lost 2 bases to trimming and J lost 2 bases; unmatched junction nucleotides: 12. This CDR3 region has 19 residues. Here the CDR3 reads CASSQPIAGLAGVPYEQYV. DNA for the CDR3: TGCGCCAGCAGCCAACCAATCGCCGGACTAGCGGGAGTACCCTACGAGCAGTACGTC.

This chain connects TRBV14 to TRBJ1-2; D unresolved. Germline CDR1 reads SGHDN; CDR2 reads FVKESK. V shed 4 bases and J shed 0 bases, with 12 bases lying between them. The CDR3 loop spans 15 amino acids. The CDR3 bases are TGTGCCAGCAGCCGAGACATCTCAGCTAACTATGGCTACACCTTC. Translation gives CASSRDISANYGYTF. Together with reference TRBV14 and TRBJ1-2, the CDR3 gives the full variable domain: EAGVTQFPSHSVIEKGQTVTLRCDPISGHDNLYWYRRVMGKEIKFLLHFVKESKQDESGMPNNRFLAERTGGTYSTLKVQPAELEDSGVYFCASSRDISANYGYTFGSGTRLTVV.

The chain employs TRBV10-2 and TRBJ2-1, with TRBD2 matching over 8 bases. Germline V CDR1 and CDR2: WSHSY, SAAADI. V lost 6 bases, J lost 0 bases, and 10 bases stayed unmatched. This CDR3 has 17 amino acids. The CDR3 sequence is CASRGGLAGYSYNEQFF. Written as DNA, the CDR3 is TGCGCCAGCAGGGGGGGCCTAGCGGGCTACTCCTACAATGAGCAGTTCTTC.

This clonotype has a count of ten or more. This chain connects TRBV20-1 to TRBJ2-5; no clear D. CDR3 size: 12 residues. Germline CDR1 is DFQATT and CDR2 is SNEGSKA (reference sequence). Between the trimmed V and J ends, which lost 4 bases and 0 bases, there was a span of 6 bases. CDR3 sequence: CSATSNQETQYF. For the CDR3, the DNA is TGCAGTGCTACTAGTAACCAAGAGACCCAGTACTTC.

This clonotype was observed at least ten times. The chain combines TRBV29-1 with TRBJ2-2; TRBD2 agrees at 7 bases. V was pared by 2 bases and J by 1 base, with 1 base of the junction left unmatched. From germline, CDR1 is SQVTM and CDR2 ANQGSEA. The CDR3 contains 14 residues. This chain's CDR3 is CSVESGGNTGELFF. The CDR3 nucleotides are TGCAGCGTTGAATCGGGAGGGAACACCGGGGAGCTGTTTTTT.

This clonotype showed up many times. V usage is TRBV20-1 and J usage is TRBJ2-1, with TRBD2 as a possible D gene (6 bases). The V and J ends lost 3 bases and 5 bases respectively, with 17 bases between them. Germline V lookup: CDR1 DFQATT, CDR2 SNEGSKA (reference sequence). There are 15 residues in the CDR3. CDR3 nucleotide sequence: TGCAGTGCTAGGGGGATAGCGGACATAAACAATGAGCAGTTCTTC. Amino acid sequence: CSARGIADINNEQFF.

This clonotype came up many times. The rearrangement joins TRBV29-1 to TRBJ2-3; possible D gene TRBD2, 6 bases. The ends were cut back, 4 bases at V and 11 bases at J, with 19 bases in the middle. The CDR3 is 13 amino acids. Germline V lookup: CDR1 SQVTM, CDR2 ANQGSEA. The CDR3 region has the DNA TGCAGCGTTGTGGGGACTGGAAAAATGATGCAGTATTTT. It translates to CSVVGTGKMMQYF.

This rearrangement joins TRBV20-1 to TRBJ2-1, with 7 nucleotides matching TRBD1. The length of the CDR3 is 16 residues. Germline V gene data show CDR1 as DFQATT and CDR2 as SNEGSKA (reference sequence). V shed 7 bases, J shed 0 bases, and the junction held 12 bases outside the gene matches. For the CDR3, the DNA is TGCAGTGTCGAAAGACAGGGACAGTCCTCCTACAATGAGCAGTTCTTC. Translating it yields CSVERQGQSSYNEQFF.

The chain couples TRBV4-1 to TRBJ2-5; unclear D gene. The CDR3 extends over 14 amino acids. V lost 2 bases and J lost 2, with 9 bases in between. The germline V gene has CDR1 MGHRA and CDR2 YSYEKL. CDR3 region: CASSQTAVQETQYF. CDR3 DNA: TGCGCCAGCAGCCAAACGGCTGTACAAGAGACCCAGTACTTC.

The J gene is TRBJ1-2, the V gene TRBV20-1, with D hard to call. Deletions cut 1 base from V and 7 bases from J, with 13 bases between. The CDR3 loop spans 13 amino acids. Germline CDR1 DFQATT, CDR2 SNEGSKA (reference sequence). The CDR3 reads CSARGVTGGGYTF. CDR3 bases: TGCAGTGCTAGAGGAGTCACTGGAGGTGGCTACACCTTC.

This clonotype was observed many times. The chain combines TRBV27 with TRBJ2-7, with TRBD1 matching 10 bases. Trimming took 8 bases from V and 4 from J; bases not matched to a gene: 5. CDR3 length: 13 residues. Germline-derived CDR1 and CDR2 are MNHEY and SMNVEV (reference sequence). The CDR3 nucleotides read TGTGCCAGCGGGGACAGGGGCGGGTACGAGCAGTACGTC. Its protein is CASGDRGGYEQYV.